Each of the 21 T cell receptor beta chains below was sequenced from the same sample in a study of beta chain features in type 1 diabetes. Expressed TCRB transcripts got sequenced, as all isolated RNA was reverse transcribed. TCRdb's copy holds only in-frame clones and misses some; the assay was immunoSEQ multiplex PCR. The sample contains 200,000 to 250,000 clones, 68% of which appear only once. Material for sequencing was naive CD4+ T cells from blood. The receptors shown here come from a man aged 30-40 years in good health.

This clone has more than one count but fewer than ten. This sequence joins TRBV15 and TRBJ2-6; D gene unclear. CDR1 LNHNV and CDR2 YYDKDF come from the germline V gene (reference sequence). Trimming took 6 bases from V and 2 from J, leaving 8 bases between them. CDR3 length equals 14 residues. CDR3 sequence: CATSGWAGANVLTF. CDR3 sequence (DNA): TGTGCCACCAGTGGTTGGGCTGGGGCCAACGTCCTGACTTTC.

The rearrangement uses TRBV28 and TRBJ2-7; D gene uncertain. This CDR3 has 13 amino acids. V lost 5 bases and J lost 7, with 15 bases in between. Germline assignment: CDR1 MDHEN and CDR2 SYDVKM. The CDR3 coding sequence is TGTGCCAGCAGTCCCCCCGCCCCCGGGGAGCAGTACTTC. Protein product: CASSPPAPGEQYF. Full variable domain (outside the CDR3, taken from reference TRBV28 and TRBJ2-7): DVKVTQSSRYLVKRTGEKVFLECVQDMDHENMFWYRQDPGLGLRLIYFSYDVKMKEKGDIPEGYSVSREKKERFSLILESASTNQTSMYLCASSPPAPGEQYFGPGTRLTVT.

The V gene is TRBV7-2, the J gene TRBJ1-5; D is unclear. The V gene lost 5 bases and the J gene lost 0 bases, with 11 bases spanning the gap. The CDR3 has 15 amino acids. Germline assignment: CDR1 SGHTA and CDR2 FQGNSA. The CDR3 spells CASSRQANSNQPQHF. CDR3 sequence (DNA): TGTGCCAGCAGCCGACAAGCAAATAGCAATCAGCCCCAGCATTTT.

The table lists this clone with a few counts. The chain has TRBV7-9 and TRBJ1-4; TRBD1 aligns across 7 bases. The germline V gene has CDR1 SEHNR and CDR2 FQNEAQ (reference sequence). J lost 4 bases, V lost 3 bases, and 2 bases had no gene match. CDR3 length equals 14 residues. CDR3 residues: CASSLGQHNEKLFF. DNA of the CDR3: TGTGCCAGCAGCTTGGGACAGCATAATGAAAAACTGTTTTTT.

The chain recombines TRBV29-1 with TRBJ1-2; TRBD1 is a possible D gene (6 bases). The CDR3 length is 16 residues. V was trimmed by 1 base and J by 6 bases, leaving 21 bases between them. Germline values: CDR1 SQVTM, CDR2 ANQGSEA. The CDR3 reads CSVEGSQQGIRDGYTF. The CDR3 coding sequence is TGCAGCGTTGAAGGCTCCCAACAGGGTATAAGGGATGGCTACACCTTC.

The V gene is TRBV9, the J gene TRBJ2-7; maybe TRBD1 (5 bases). Germline V lookup: CDR1 SGDLS, CDR2 YYNGEE. CDR3 length: 15 residues. V dropped 4 bases and J dropped 5 bases, with 19 bases sitting between them. The CDR3 here is CASSPSGQGYDEQYF. The CDR3 DNA is TGTGCCAGCAGCCCGAGTGGGCAGGGATATGACGAGCAGTACTTC.

The chain is built from TRBV25-1 and TRBJ2-5, with D hard to call. The CDR3 contains 11 residues. V gave up 1 base and J gave up 7 bases, with 4 bases separating them. The germline V gene encodes CDR1 MGHDK and CDR2 SYGVNS. The CDR3: CASSESRTQYF. CDR3 bases: TGTGCCAGCAGTGAATCCAGGACCCAGTACTTC.

The genes are TRBV29-1 and TRBJ2-3, with D possibly being TRBD1 or TRBD2 (6 bases each). The V end was cut by 4 bases, the J end by 1 base, with 18 bases between. This CDR3 region has 16 residues. From germline, CDR1 is SQVTM and CDR2 ANQGSEA. Here the CDR3 DNA reads TGCAGCGTTGGGGGGGCCCTACCCTACGGCACAGATACGCAGTATTTT. It is translated as CSVGGALPYGTDTQYF.

V usage is TRBV6-5 and J usage is TRBJ1-5, with 7 bases fitting TRBD1. Germline assignment: CDR1 MNHEY and CDR2 SVGAGI. V shed 6 bases and J 7 bases; nucleotides not matched to a gene: 3. CDR3 size: 12 residues. CDR3 nucleotide sequence: TGTGCCAGCAGCCAGGGGGGGCAGCCCCAGCATTTT. Encoded protein: CASSQGGQPQHF.

This chain uses TRBV2 with TRBJ2-5, with 9 nucleotides matching TRBD1. J gave up 4 bases and V 5 bases, and 2 bases lay outside the gene matches. Germline values: CDR1 SNHLY, CDR2 FYNNEI. The CDR3 totals 13 residues. The CDR3 reads CASSSGQGETQYF. The CDR3, as DNA: TGTGCCAGCAGTTCGGGACAGGGAGAGACCCAGTACTTC.

The V and J genes are TRBV4-1 and TRBJ2-3; D remains ambiguous. This CDR3 region has 15 residues. Trimming shortened V by 1 base and J by 2 bases, and 10 bases separated the two germline ends. CDR1 and CDR2 (germline): MGHRA, YSYEKL. The CDR3 reads CASSQVYLITDTQYF. The CDR3 nucleotides read TGCGCCAGCAGCCAAGTATACCTGATCACAGATACGCAGTATTTT.

The chain is built from TRBV29-1 and TRBJ2-5; TRBD2 matches at 7 bases. CDR1 and CDR2 from the germline V gene are SQVTM and ANQGSEA. The junction had 13 bases not matched to a gene; V was cut back by 8 bases and J by 7 bases. The CDR3 sequence is 13 residues long. The CDR3 loop reads CSTVASGAGTQYF. DNA for the CDR3: TGCAGCACCGTTGCTAGCGGAGCCGGGACCCAGTACTTC.

The rearrangement uses TRBV5-4 and TRBJ2-1; 10 bases match TRBD2. Germline values: CDR1 SGHNT, CDR2 YYREEE (reference sequence). J lost 6 bases, V lost 4 bases, and 10 bases had no gene match. The CDR3 totals 16 residues. In nucleotides, the CDR3 is TGTGCCAGCAGCCCCAGCGGGAGGGCCAATTTCAATGAGCAGTTCTTC. Protein: CASSPSGRANFNEQFF.

The table lists this clone with a few counts. The rearrangement links TRBV11-2 to TRBJ2-7; D unresolved. Germline-derived CDR1 and CDR2 are SGHAT and FQNNGV. This CDR3 is built from 13 residues. V was clipped by 4 bases and J by 5 bases, with 12 bases between them. CDR3 DNA: TGTGCCAGCAGCTGGGCCTTTTGGGACGAGCAGTACTTC. This gives the protein CASSWAFWDEQYF.

The genes are TRBV4-2 and TRBJ2-3, with D perhaps TRBD2 (6 bases). The CDR3 runs 16 residues. V lost 0 bases to trimming and J lost 5 bases, with 15 bases between them. Germline loops: CDR1 LGHNA, CDR2 YNFKEQ. The CDR3, as DNA: TGTGCCAGCAGCCAAGATGGGGCTAGCGAGCTAGATACGCAGTATTTT. Protein sequence: CASSQDGASELDTQYF.

The chain joins TRBV20-1 to TRBJ2-5, with D hard to call. The CDR3 runs 11 residues. Trimming removed 0 bases from V and 4 bases from J, with 3 bases in between. Germline V gene lookup returns CDR1 DFQATT and CDR2 SNEGSKA (reference sequence). CDR3 amino acids: CSAREPETQYF. The CDR3 DNA sequence: TGCAGTGCTAGAGAACCAGAGACCCAGTACTTC.

The V call is TRBV10-3, the J call TRBJ2-1; 7 nucleotides match TRBD1. This CDR3 spans 14 amino acids. The V gene end was trimmed by 7 bases and the J gene end by 4 bases; junction bases not matched to a gene: 7. Germline V lookup: CDR1 ENHRY, CDR2 SYGVKD. CDR3 protein: CAITRDRVYNEQFF. The CDR3 DNA reads TGTGCCATCACGAGAGACAGGGTTTACAATGAGCAGTTCTTC.

The rearrangement uses TRBV6-6 and TRBJ2-7; 9 positions agree with TRBD2. The CDR3 has 13 amino acids. Germline V gives CDR1 MNHNY, CDR2 SVGAGI (reference sequence). After removal of 8 bases from V and 5 bases from J, the junction contained 7 bases not matched to a gene. CDR3 DNA sequence: TGTGCCAGCTTTACAGCGGGAGGCAACGAGCAGTACTTC. Translation gives CASFTAGGNEQYF.

This sequence joins TRBV29-1 and TRBJ2-5; 12 bases align to TRBD1. This CDR3 comprises 15 residues. V dropped 7 bases and J dropped 5; count of bases not matched to a gene: 11. The germline gives CDR1 SQVTM, CDR2 ANQGSEA. CDR3 DNA sequence: TGCAGCGCCACTCCCGGGACAGGGGGCGAGGAGACCCAGTACTTC. As protein: CSATPGTGGEETQYF. Full variable domain (outside the CDR3, taken from reference TRBV29-1 and TRBJ2-5): SAVISQKPSRDICQRGTSLTIQCQVDSQVTMMFWYRQQPGQSLTLIATANQGSEATYESGFVIDKFPISRPNLTFSTLTVSNMSPEDSSIYLCSATPGTGGEETQYFGPGTRLLVL.

This clone was seen a few times. The genes are TRBV6-1 and TRBJ2-4; D not certain. The V gene's germline CDR1 is MNHNS and CDR2 SASEGT. Between the trimmed V and J ends, which lost 10 bases and 1 base, there was a span of 8 bases. The CDR3 covers 12 residues. The CDR3 DNA reads as TGTGCCACCCAATGGGCCAAAAACATTCAGTACTTC. It translates to CATQWAKNIQYF.

This chain connects TRBV2 to TRBJ2-6; the D is unclear. Germline-derived CDR1 and CDR2 are SNHLY and FYNNEI. V was shortened by 5 bases and J by 2 bases, with 4 bases between the two germline ends. The CDR3 loop spans 13 amino acids. CDR3 sequence (DNA): TGTGCCAGCAGTTCCCCTGGGGCCAACGTCCTGACTTTC. Its protein is CASSSPGANVLTF.